This T cell receptor beta chain was obtained from a study of cytotoxic CD8 clonotypes in ibrutinib-treated CLL. A word on this clone: Its specificity is not known.

Assay used: immunoSEQ multiplex PCR; TCRdb lists only in-frame clones, some missing. The top ten clones hold about a fifth of a sample with 50,000 or so clones, around 78% of them seen once. Germline-derived CDR1 and CDR2 are SGHRS and YFSETQ. Losses at the gene ends were 2 bases for V and 10 bases for J; bases not matched to a gene: 8. CDR3 size: 14 residues. Whole-study findings and limits: At ibrutinib response, clonality increased, and at progression it declined back toward baseline.

The chain recombines TRBV5-1 with TRBJ2-2, with 7 bases aligning to TRBD1. This receptor was taken from a human donor with chronic lymphocytic leukemia. The material was PBMCs, obtained after 24 months of ibrutinib treatment. For the CDR3, the DNA is TGCGCCAGCAGCTTACAGGGGACCGGGACGGAGCTGTTTTTT. Translating gives CASSLQGTGTELFF.